The clone carrying this T cell receptor beta chain was seen only a few times. Antigen unknown. PCR was performed a second time for about 6 to 12 cycles using a sample-barcoded 5' primer and a J-beta primer mix. In TCRdb, the 5' RACE reads were re-called with MiXCR into one record per CDR3 protein. The table lists about 570,000 distinct CDR3 sequences, 27% of them singletons. The CDR3 sequence is 18 residues long. After removal of 3 bases from V and 0 bases from J, the junction contained 8 bases not matched to a gene. Every sample had a minimum of 6.5 million PBMCs isolated. The data are from a study of blood T cells in healthy people across ages. Points from the study as a whole: CMV infection status of these donors was not known. Those diversity estimates obtained from one million T cells were thought to be underestimates. Greater diversity and more naive CD4+ cells were seen in long-lived donors than in aged donors.

The genes are TRBV12-3 or TRBV12-4 and TRBJ2-2; 9 bases map to TRBD2. This TCR was sampled from a woman in her 70s in good health. Material: blood. CDR3 loop: CASSFPAGGSTNTGELFF. CDR3 coding DNA: TGTGCCAGCAGTTTCCCAGCGGGGGGCTCTACGAACACCGGGGAGCTGTTTTTT.